The 24 T cell receptor beta chains below all came from one sample that was sequenced in a study of OX40 agonist ivuxolimab in advanced cancers. Sequencing was performed with immunoSEQ multiplex PCR; in TCRdb, only in-frame clones are kept and a portion is missing. The sample yields about 73,000 clones, about 86% seen once. The sample in question was CD4+ or CD8+ T cells sorted from blood, obtained in a trial of the OX40 agonist ivuxolimab. These receptor sequences come from an adult with an advanced solid tumor such as melanoma, head and neck, liver or kidney cancer.

This clone was observed once. The chain employs TRBV5-6 and TRBJ2-7, with D perhaps TRBD1 (5 bases). Germline CDR1 SGHDT, CDR2 YYEEEE. CDR3 length equals 17 residues. V gave up 3 bases and J gave up 2 bases, with 21 bases separating them. This chain's CDR3 is CASSYRTSMVTPYEQYF. The CDR3 region has the DNA TGTGCCAGCAGCTACCGGACAAGCATGGTAACGCCCTACGAGCAGTACTTC.

This clone was seen once. V usage is TRBV7-2 and J usage is TRBJ2-3; a weak D match, TRBD2 (6 bases). V was trimmed by 5 bases and J by 1 base, leaving 16 bases between them. CDR1 and CDR2 from the germline V gene are SGHTA and FQGNSA. This CDR3 has 16 amino acids. The CDR3 sequence: CASSTEGLARTDTQYF. The CDR3 bases are TGTGCCAGCAGCACGGAGGGACTCGCACGCACAGATACGCAGTATTTT.

The chain combines TRBV29-1 with TRBJ1-1; unclear D gene. V dropped 6 bases and J dropped 8 bases, with 10 bases sitting between them. This CDR3 spans 10 amino acids. Looked up from germline, CDR1 is SQVTM and CDR2 is ANQGSEA. The CDR3 nucleotides are TGCAGCGTCGGTGGACGGGAAGCTTTCTTT. As protein: CSVGGREAFF.

CDR3 in amino acids: CSVLRGTGELFF. CDR3 in DNA: TGCAGCGTGCTCAGGGGGACCGGGGAGCTGTTTTTT. The rearrangement uses TRBV29-1 and TRBJ2-2, with 7 positions matching TRBD1. Germline V gene lookup returns CDR1 SQVTM and CDR2 ANQGSEA. Trimming removed 6 bases from V and 5 bases from J; junction bases left unmatched: 3. This CDR3 comprises 12 residues.

The chain recombines TRBV15 with TRBJ2-2, with a tentative D call TRBD2 (5 bases). Per the germline V gene, CDR1 is LNHNV and CDR2 is YYDKDF (reference sequence). The CDR3 is made up of 14 amino acids. V shed 2 bases and J shed 4 bases, with 8 bases lying between them. CDR3 in amino acids: CATSRLGSTGELFF. In nucleotides, the CDR3 is TGTGCCACCAGCAGACTGGGGAGCACCGGGGAGCTGTTTTTT.

Points on this clone: This sample includes further DNA sequences coding for the same CDR3. V and J are TRBV11-2 and TRBJ1-1, with 9 nucleotides matching TRBD1. The CDR3 extends over 15 amino acids. V was pared by 0 bases and J by 11 bases, with 10 bases of the junction left unmatched. Germline lookup yields CDR1 SGHAT and CDR2 FQNNGV. CDR3 loop: CASSLEPGQGSRAFF. CDR3 nucleotides: TGTGCCAGCAGCTTAGAACCTGGACAGGGGAGTCGCGCTTTCTTT.

V usage is TRBV4-2 and J usage is TRBJ2-5; D is perhaps TRBD2 (5 bases). Germline V gene lookup returns CDR1 LGHNA and CDR2 YNFKEQ. With 1 base removed from V and 5 bases from J, the gap between germline ends came to 14 bases. This CDR3 is built from 15 residues. CDR3 loop: CASSQGIEPGETQYF. CDR3 bases: TGTGCCAGCAGCCAAGGAATAGAGCCGGGGGAGACCCAGTACTTC.

The chain has TRBV19 and TRBJ2-2; 8 bases are shared with TRBD2. Germline assignment: CDR1 LNHDA and CDR2 SQIVND (reference sequence). Trimming at V came to 7 bases and at J to 5 bases, leaving 15 bases not matched to a gene. CDR3 length: 17 amino acids. CDR3 bases: TGTGCCAGTATTGGGTTTAGGGCGGGAGGTGGGACCGGGGAGCTGTTTTTT. Protein product: CASIGFRAGGGTGELFF.

In DNA form, the CDR3 reads TGTGCCAGCAGTTACTCTACAAGCGATGGAAACACCATATATTTT. This translates into CASSYSTSDGNTIYF. V and J are TRBV6-5 and TRBJ1-3; D not certain. The germline CDR1 and CDR2 sequences are MNHEY and SVGAGI. The CDR3 is 15 residues long. Trimming pared 0 bases from V and 3 bases from J, leaving 9 bases between.

The V and J genes are TRBV6-5 and TRBJ1-2; D may be TRBD1 (5 bases). Germline lookup yields CDR1 MNHEY and CDR2 SVGAGI. Trimming shortened V by 10 bases and J by 8 bases, and 14 bases separated the two germline ends. The CDR3 covers 11 residues. The chain's CDR3 is CAIRGEGGYTF. DNA for the CDR3: TGTGCCATACGGGGGGAAGGAGGCTACACCTTC.

This chain connects TRBV27 to TRBJ2-1, with a possible D match to TRBD2 (6 bases). This CDR3 region has 12 residues. Trimming shortened V by 7 bases and J by 3 bases, and 7 bases separated the two germline ends. Germline lookup yields CDR1 MNHEY and CDR2 SMNVEV (reference sequence). CDR3 loop: CASKEGYNEQFF. The DNA for the CDR3 is TGTGCCAGCAAGGAGGGCTACAATGAGCAGTTCTTC.

V gene TRBV10-3 combines with J gene TRBJ1-1; 10 bases are shared with TRBD1. The CDR3 runs to 14 residues. V trimming: 6 bases; J trimming: 7 bases; junction bases outside the gene matches: 8. CDR1 and CDR2 (germline): ENHRY, SYGVKD. CDR3: CAIRPGQGMNEAFF. The CDR3 DNA is TGTGCCATCAGGCCGGGACAGGGGATGAATGAAGCTTTCTTT.

This clone was seen a single time. The rearrangement links TRBV10-3 to TRBJ2-3, with D unclear. CDR3 size: 15 residues. The germline V gene encodes CDR1 ENHRY and CDR2 SYGVKD. Trimming stripped 0 bases from V and 4 bases from J, with 11 bases between. CDR3 loop: CAISESGFTADTQYF. The CDR3 nucleotides are TGTGCCATCAGTGAGTCGGGGTTCACGGCAGATACGCAGTATTTT.

The chain joins TRBV11-3 to TRBJ2-7, with D maybe TRBD1 (5 bases). Looked up from germline, CDR1 is SGHNT and CDR2 is YENEEA. CDR3 size: 13 residues. V dropped 6 bases and J dropped 1 base, with 10 bases sitting between them. CDR3 protein: CASRNQGSYEQYF. The CDR3 coding sequence is TGTGCCAGCAGGAATCAGGGTTCCTACGAGCAGTACTTC.

The chain combines TRBV19 with TRBJ1-1, with D tentatively TRBD1 (5 bases). Germline CDR1 LNHDA, CDR2 SQIVND (reference sequence). The CDR3 is made up of 15 amino acids. The V end was cut by 1 base, the J end by 1 base, with 10 bases between. CDR3 DNA sequence: TGTGCCAGTAGTATAGGGTCAGGGCCGAACACTGAAGCTTTCTTT. Its translation is CASSIGSGPNTEAFF.

This sequence joins TRBV11-2 and TRBJ2-2; possibly TRBD1 for D (5 bases). The CDR3 loop spans 13 amino acids. CDR1 is SGHAT and CDR2 is FQNNGV in the germline V gene. Trimming shortened V by 5 bases and J by 5 bases, and 9 bases separated the two germline ends. The CDR3 loop is CASSHRGTGELFF. As DNA, the CDR3 is TGTGCCAGCAGCCATAGGGGAACCGGGGAGCTGTTTTTT.

The chain carries TRBV7-9 and TRBJ1-2, with unresolved D. V gave up 2 bases and J gave up 2 bases, with 12 bases separating them. The CDR3 is 15 residues long. In germline, CDR1 is SEHNR, CDR2 FQNEAQ (reference sequence). The CDR3 loop reads CASSLPPAENYGYTF. CDR3 nucleotides: TGTGCCAGCAGCTTACCCCCCGCAGAGAACTATGGCTACACCTTC.

The chain carries TRBV30 and TRBJ1-5; D remains unclear. The CDR3 has 16 amino acids. Germline V gene sequence: CDR1 GTSNPN, CDR2 SVGIG (reference sequence). Trimming shortened V by 0 bases and J by 1 base, and 13 bases separated the two germline ends. CDR3 residues: CAWSVPGKVSNQPQHF. CDR3 coding DNA: TGTGCCTGGAGTGTACCCGGGAAGGTCAGCAATCAGCCCCAGCATTTT.

Regarding this clone: Other DNA sequences in the same sample also yield this CDR3. V and J are TRBV5-6 and TRBJ1-2, with 9 bases aligning to TRBD1. The J segment lost 8 bases and the V segment lost 1 base, leaving 3 bases of the junction unmatched. The CDR3 contains 13 residues. The V gene's germline CDR1 is SGHDT and CDR2 YYEEEE. CDR3 in DNA: TGTGCCAGCAGCTTGCGACAGGGGGACGGCTACACCTTC. This sequence encodes CASSLRQGDGYTF.

The rearrangement joins TRBV7-3 to TRBJ2-1; 10 nucleotides match TRBD2. V lost 6 bases to trimming and J lost 4 bases; unmatched junction nucleotides: 6. The CDR3 runs 15 residues. Germline CDR1 reads SGHTA; CDR2 reads FQGTGA. CDR3 sequence (DNA): TGTGCCAGCAGATATCCGGGACTAGCGTACAATGAGCAGTTCTTC. Residues: CASRYPGLAYNEQFF.

This rearrangement joins TRBV19 to TRBJ1-5; D might be TRBD1 (6 bases). V dropped 8 bases and J dropped 3 bases, with 8 bases sitting between them. The CDR3 has 12 amino acids. The V gene's germline CDR1 is LNHDA and CDR2 SQIVND (reference sequence). CDR3 sequence (DNA): TGTGCCAGTGCGGGGGCCAATCAGCCCCAGCATTTT. It is translated as CASAGANQPQHF.

V is TRBV9 and J is TRBJ1-1; perhaps TRBD1 as D (5 bases). This CDR3 contains 15 residues. Germline values: CDR1 SGDLS, CDR2 YYNGEE. Deletions cut 0 bases from V and 6 bases from J, with 15 bases between. The CDR3 DNA sequence: TGTGCCAGCAGCGTAGTGGTAATGGGGACGGCTGAAGCTTTCTTT. Translating gives CASSVVVMGTAEAFF.

This clone came up once. The chain carries TRBV6-1 and TRBJ2-1; 9 positions match TRBD1. This CDR3 contains 15 residues. CDR1 is MNHNS and CDR2 is SASEGT in the germline V gene. V shed 2 bases and J 8 bases; nucleotides not matched to a gene: 7. The CDR3 reads CASSESGTGRDEQFF. CDR3 sequence (DNA): TGTGCCAGCAGTGAATCCGGGACAGGGCGAGATGAGCAGTTCTTC.

The chain couples TRBV27 to TRBJ1-2, with D perhaps matching TRBD1 (6 bases). CDR1 MNHEY and CDR2 SMNVEV come from the germline V gene (reference sequence). The CDR3 loop spans 15 amino acids. V was pared by 6 bases and J by 4 bases, with 18 bases between. CDR3 bases: TGTGCCAGCAGCCCACGGGGCAGGGACACCTATGGCTACACCTTC. It is translated as CASSPRGRDTYGYTF.